This T cell receptor (beta chain) appears in the sequencing data of a study of graft-versus-host responses after intestinal transplantation (dated by TCRdb to the early 2020s). Concerning the study at large: The transplants that recipients received were multivisceral, liver-intestinal, or isolated intestinal. Donor T cell macrochimerism was defined as a peak of at least 4% donor T cells among recipient peripheral blood mononuclear cells. Instead of going to the commercial service, samples from three later patients were sequenced in-house on an Illumina MiSeq and processed with MiXCR. To identify alloreactive clones, pre-transplant mixed lymphocyte reaction products were sequenced and then compared with unstimulated pre-transplant donor and recipient T cells. Graft-versus-host and host-versus-graft alloreactive T cell clones were tracked in the graft, circulation and bone marrow after intestinal transplantation using bulk TCR-beta CDR3 sequencing. Of the roughly 24 intestinal transplant recipients enrolled in the cohort, one of whom was a retransplant, 3 patients without pretransplant specimens were excluded. Every recipient was given anti-thymocyte globulin induction, then maintenance tacrolimus and steroids for roughly 3 years.

The method was the immunoSEQ multiplex PCR assay. For most patients, genomic DNA was isolated with the Qiagen DNeasy Blood and Tissue Kit and shipped frozen to Adaptive Biotechnologies for TCR sequencing. For most patients, genomic DNA was subjected to high-throughput TCR-beta CDR3 sequencing by Adaptive Biotechnologies. The source study handled its data this way. TCR sequencing data were retrieved from Adaptive's ImmunoSEQ software for 15 to 20 patients, whereas three other patients were processed with MiXCR and VDJtools. CD4 versus CD8 sorting errors were corrected by removing sequences found in both subsets at a frequency ratio below 5:1. CDR3 nucleotide sequences shared between donor and recipient were removed because the origin of such sequences could not be assigned. To count as alloreactive, a clone needed at least 2-fold expansion over unstimulated cells and a minimum CFSE-low frequency of 0.002% (template counts) or 0.001% (read counts). Clones were considered mappable if detected in sequenced pre-transplant spleen, lymph node, or MLR CFSE-low populations of the donor or recipient. Cumulative frequency of alloreactive clones was calculated as a percentage of all sequences weighted by copy number. TCRdb limited this immuneACCESS table to in-frame rearrangements with V and J called. A share of clones is missing; checked studies link under half to unresolved V genes, and the rest is unexplained. V and J calls plus clone size are reproduced from that table; the DNA served to infer D and trimming. The sample contains about 7,400 clones, roughly a third of them found a single time. Roughly 3.5% of the sample belongs to the ten largest clones.

CDR1 and CDR2, looked up from the germline V gene, are SGHDN and FVKESK. V was cut back by 3 bases and J by 4 bases, leaving a gap of 16 bases between them. The CDR3 starts with the cysteine, ends with the phenylalanine, and has 16 residues. Only CDR3 DNA remains: 48 bases, in frame from the first base. This clone was detected a few times. There are no base qualities to consult, and no much larger clone falls within one base. Overall study results and their limits: The conclusions were limited by the relatively low number and heterogeneity of the intestinal transplant patients. In patients with donor T cell macrochimerism, the allografts had high GvH to HvG T cell clonal ratios. GvH clones were detected in recipient bone marrow, and some of these GvH clones were observed earlier in ileal mucosa or blood, consistent with an intestinal mucosal origin. Early after transplant, peak levels of circulating GvH clones were found to be associated with declines in HvG clones.

The time point label for this specimen denotes: cells obtained before transplantation from donor or recipient. In mixed lymphocyte reactions, some 200,000 CFSE-labeled pre-transplant responders were plated with some 200,000 irradiated violet-dye-labeled stimulators and cultured for around 6 days. Proliferating CD3+CD4+CFSE-low and CD3+CD8+CFSE-low responder cells were FACS-sorted on a BD Influx sorter after the mixed lymphocyte reaction. The input for sequencing was alloreactive CD8+ T cells from a mixed lymphocyte reaction culture, taken before transplantation. According to the study, the label for this sample's cell subset or site signals: CFSE-low proliferating T cells sorted from approximately six-day pre-transplant mixed lymphocyte reaction (GvH or HvG direction). The chain is made from TRBV14 and TRBJ1-5; no D gene can be assigned with confidence. This TCR was sampled from a human patient who was an organ donor for intestinal transplantation. The DNA sequence is given as TGTGCCAGCAGCCAGGAGGTTGTGGCAGGTAATCAGCCCCAGCATTTT. It translates as CASSQEVVAGNQPQHF.